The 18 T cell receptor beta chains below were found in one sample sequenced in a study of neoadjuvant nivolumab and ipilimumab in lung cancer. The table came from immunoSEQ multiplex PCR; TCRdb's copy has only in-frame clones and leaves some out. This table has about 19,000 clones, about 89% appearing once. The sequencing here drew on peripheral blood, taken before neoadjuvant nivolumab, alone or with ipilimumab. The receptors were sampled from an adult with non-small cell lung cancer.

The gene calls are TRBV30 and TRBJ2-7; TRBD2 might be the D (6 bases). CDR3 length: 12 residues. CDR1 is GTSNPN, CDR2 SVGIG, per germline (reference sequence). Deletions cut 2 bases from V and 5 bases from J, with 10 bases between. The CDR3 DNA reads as TGTGCCTGGAGTCGTAGCGGAGACGAGCAGTACTTC. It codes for CAWSRSGDEQYF. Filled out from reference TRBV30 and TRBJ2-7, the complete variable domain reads SQTIHQWPATLVQPVGSPLSLECTVEGTSNPNLYWYRQAAGRGLQLLFYSVGIGQISSEVPQNLSASRPQDRQFILSSKKLLLSDSGFYLCAWSRSGDEQYFGPGTRLTVT.

CDR3 amino acids: CASSQERGQETQYF. The CDR3 DNA reads as TGTGCCAGCAGCCAAGAACGCGGGCAAGAGACCCAGTACTTC. The chain couples TRBV14 to TRBJ2-5, with a possible D match to TRBD2 (5 bases). With 0 bases removed from V and 2 bases from J, the gap between germline ends came to 7 bases. Germline CDR1 reads SGHDN; CDR2 reads FVKESK. This CDR3 spans 14 amino acids.

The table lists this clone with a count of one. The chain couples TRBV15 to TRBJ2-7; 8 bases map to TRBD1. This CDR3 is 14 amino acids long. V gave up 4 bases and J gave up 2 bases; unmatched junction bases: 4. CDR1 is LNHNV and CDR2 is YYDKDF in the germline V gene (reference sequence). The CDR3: CATSKEQGAYEQYF. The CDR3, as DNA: TGTGCCACCAGCAAGGAACAGGGGGCCTACGAGCAGTACTTC.

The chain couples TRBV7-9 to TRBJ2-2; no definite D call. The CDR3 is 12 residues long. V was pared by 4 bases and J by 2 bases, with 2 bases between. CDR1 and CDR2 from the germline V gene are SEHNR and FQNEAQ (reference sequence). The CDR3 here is CASSSNTGELFF. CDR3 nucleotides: TGTGCCAGCAGCTCAAACACCGGGGAGCTGTTTTTT.

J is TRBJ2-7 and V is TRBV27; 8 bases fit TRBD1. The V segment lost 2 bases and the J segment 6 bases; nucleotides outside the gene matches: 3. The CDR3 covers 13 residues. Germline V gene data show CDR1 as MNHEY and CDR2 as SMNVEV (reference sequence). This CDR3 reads CASSLGQGAEQYF. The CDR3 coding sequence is TGTGCCAGCAGTTTAGGGCAGGGGGCCGAGCAGTACTTC.

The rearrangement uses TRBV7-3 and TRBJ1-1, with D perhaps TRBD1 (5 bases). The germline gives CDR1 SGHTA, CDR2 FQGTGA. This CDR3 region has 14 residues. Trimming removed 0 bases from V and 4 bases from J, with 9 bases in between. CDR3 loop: CASSLTGEGTEAFF. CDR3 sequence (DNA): TGTGCCAGCAGCTTAACAGGGGAGGGCACTGAAGCTTTCTTT.

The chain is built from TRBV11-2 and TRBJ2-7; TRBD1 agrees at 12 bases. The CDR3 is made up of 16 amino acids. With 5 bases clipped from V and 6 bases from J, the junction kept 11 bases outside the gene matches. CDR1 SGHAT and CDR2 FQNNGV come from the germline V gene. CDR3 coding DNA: TGTGCCAGCAGCCAAGGTACCGGGACAGGGGGCGCCGAGCAGTACTTC. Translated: CASSQGTGTGGAEQYF.

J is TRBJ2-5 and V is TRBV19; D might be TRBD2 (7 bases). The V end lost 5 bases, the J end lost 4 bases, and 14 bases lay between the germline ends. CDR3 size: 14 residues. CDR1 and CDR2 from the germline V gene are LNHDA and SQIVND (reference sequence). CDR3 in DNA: TGTGCCAGTAGTGCTACAGGGAGGGGAGAGACCCAGTACTTC. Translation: CASSATGRGETQYF.

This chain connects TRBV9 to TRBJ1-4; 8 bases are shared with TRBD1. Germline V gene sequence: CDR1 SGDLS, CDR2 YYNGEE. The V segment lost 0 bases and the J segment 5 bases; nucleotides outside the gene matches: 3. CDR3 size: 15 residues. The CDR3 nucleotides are TGTGCCAGCAGCGTAGGGGGGGACAGGAATGAAAAACTGTTTTTT. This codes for CASSVGGDRNEKLFF.

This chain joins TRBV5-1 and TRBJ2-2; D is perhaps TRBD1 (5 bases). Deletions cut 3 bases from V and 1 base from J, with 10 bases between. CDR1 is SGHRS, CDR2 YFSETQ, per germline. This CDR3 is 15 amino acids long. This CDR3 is CASSYDSRNTGELFF. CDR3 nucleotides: TGCGCCAGCAGCTACGACAGCCGGAACACCGGGGAGCTGTTTTTT.

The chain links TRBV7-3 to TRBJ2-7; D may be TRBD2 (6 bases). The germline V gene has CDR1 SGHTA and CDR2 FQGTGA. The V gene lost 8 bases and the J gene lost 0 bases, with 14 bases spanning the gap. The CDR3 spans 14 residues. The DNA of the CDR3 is TGTGCCAGCCGACGGGCCGGGAGCTCCTACGAGCAGTACTTC. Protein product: CASRRAGSSYEQYF.

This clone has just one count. This chain's CDR3 is CASSQETAGVSYNEQFF. CDR3 DNA: TGCGCCAGCAGCCAAGAAACAGCGGGAGTCTCCTACAATGAGCAGTTCTTC. The rearrangement joins TRBV4-3 to TRBJ2-1, with 8 bases fitting TRBD2. This CDR3 has 17 residues. The V segment lost 0 bases and the J segment 0 bases; nucleotides outside the gene matches: 4. Germline V gives CDR1 LGHNA, CDR2 YSLEER.

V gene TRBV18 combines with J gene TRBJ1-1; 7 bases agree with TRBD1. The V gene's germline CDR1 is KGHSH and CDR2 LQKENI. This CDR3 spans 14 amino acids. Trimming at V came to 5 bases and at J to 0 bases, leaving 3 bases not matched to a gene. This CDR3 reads CASSIRGVNTEAFF. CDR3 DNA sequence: TGTGCCAGCTCAATCAGGGGGGTGAACACTGAAGCTTTCTTT.

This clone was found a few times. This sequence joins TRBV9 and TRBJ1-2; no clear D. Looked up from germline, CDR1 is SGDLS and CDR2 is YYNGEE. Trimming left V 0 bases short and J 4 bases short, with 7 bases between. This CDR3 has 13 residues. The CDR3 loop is CASSVGQAYGYTF. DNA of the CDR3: TGTGCCAGCAGCGTAGGGCAGGCCTATGGCTACACCTTC.

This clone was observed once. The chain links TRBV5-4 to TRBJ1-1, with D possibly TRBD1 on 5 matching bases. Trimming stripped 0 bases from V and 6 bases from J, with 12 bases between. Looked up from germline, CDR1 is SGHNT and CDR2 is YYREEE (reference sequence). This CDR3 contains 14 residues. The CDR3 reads CASSLGGGRAEAFF. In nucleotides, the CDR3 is TGTGCCAGCAGCTTGGGGGGGGGACGGGCTGAAGCTTTCTTT.

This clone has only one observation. The CDR3 loop reads CASSLQKADTQYF. The CDR3 region has the DNA TGTGCCAGCAGCTTACAGAAGGCGGATACGCAGTATTTT. The chain recombines TRBV7-2 with TRBJ2-3; D not certain. The V gene lost 2 bases and the J gene lost 6 bases, with 9 bases spanning the gap. The length of the CDR3 is 13 residues. Germline values: CDR1 SGHTA, CDR2 FQGNSA.

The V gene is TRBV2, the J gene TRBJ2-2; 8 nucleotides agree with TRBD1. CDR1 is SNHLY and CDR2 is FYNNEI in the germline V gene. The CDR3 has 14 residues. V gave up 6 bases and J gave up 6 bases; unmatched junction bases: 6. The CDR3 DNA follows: TGTGCCAGCAGAATGACAGGGGAGGCCGGGGAGCTGTTTTTT. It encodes CASRMTGEAGELFF.

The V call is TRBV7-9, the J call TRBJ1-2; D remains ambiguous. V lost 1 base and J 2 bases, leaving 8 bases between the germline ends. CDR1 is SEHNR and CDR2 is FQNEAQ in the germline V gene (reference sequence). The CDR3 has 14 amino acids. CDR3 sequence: CASSLDSDNYGYTF. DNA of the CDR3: TGTGCCAGCAGCTTAGATAGTGACAACTATGGCTACACCTTC.